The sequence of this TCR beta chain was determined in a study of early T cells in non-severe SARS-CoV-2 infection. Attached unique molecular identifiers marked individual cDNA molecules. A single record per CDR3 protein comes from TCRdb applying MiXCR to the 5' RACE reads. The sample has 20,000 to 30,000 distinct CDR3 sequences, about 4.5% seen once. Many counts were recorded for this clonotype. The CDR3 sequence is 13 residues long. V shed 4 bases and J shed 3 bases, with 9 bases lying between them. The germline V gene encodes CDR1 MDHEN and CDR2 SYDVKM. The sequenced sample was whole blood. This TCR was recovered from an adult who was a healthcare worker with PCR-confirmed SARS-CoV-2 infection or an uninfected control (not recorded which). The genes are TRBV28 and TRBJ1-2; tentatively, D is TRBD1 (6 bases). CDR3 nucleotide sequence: TGTGCCAGCAGTTCGACAGGCTACTATGGCTACACCTTC. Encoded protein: CASSSTGYYGYTF.